This entry lists 22 T cell receptor beta chains sequenced from one sample in a study of vaccination and CD4 T cells after COVID-19. These receptors' antigens are unknown. Noted treatment: approximately 10-day PBMC culture with coronavirus spike peptide pools or control peptides (ViraFEST assay). Sequenced with the Oncomine TCR Beta short-read assay was DNA taken from cultured CD4+ T cells. TCRdb processed the PCR reads anew with MiXCR; each CDR3 protein has one entry. The repertoire includes around 19,000 distinct CDR3 sequences, roughly 40% of them detected once, and 8% to 9.5% sits in the top ten. The sequenced sample was CD4+ T cells from blood, cultured in vitro. All receptors derive from a human donor who had recovered from COVID-19.

Only a few counts were recorded for this clonotype. This chain connects TRBV6-5 to TRBJ2-5; D remains ambiguous. Between the trimmed V and J ends, which lost 2 bases and 4 bases, there was a span of 2 bases. The CDR3 loop spans 11 amino acids. The germline gives CDR1 MNHEY, CDR2 SVGAGI. DNA of the CDR3: TGTGCCAGCAGTTACAGAGAGACCCAGTACTTC. Encoded protein: CASSYRETQYF.

In its sample, this clonotype was seen a few times. The chain recombines TRBV7-9 with TRBJ1-4, with a weak D call TRBD1 (5 bases). Germline V lookup: CDR1 SEHNR, CDR2 FQNEAQ (reference sequence). V lost 5 bases and J 5 bases, leaving 15 bases between the germline ends. CDR3 length: 15 amino acids. CDR3 in DNA: TGTGCCAGCAGCGTACTCAGGGAGATAAATGAAAAACTGTTTTTT. This gives the protein CASSVLREINEKLFF.

For the CDR3, the DNA is TGTGCCACCAGTGCCTCCCCCGTCCCCACGGAGACCCAGTACTTC. Protein sequence: CATSASPVPTETQYF. The chain combines TRBV24-1 with TRBJ2-5, with unresolved D. Germline values: CDR1 KGHDR, CDR2 SFDVKD. The CDR3 consists of 15 residues. V lost 5 bases and J 5 bases, leaving 17 bases between the germline ends.

The chain links TRBV18 to TRBJ1-2; D may be TRBD1 (6 bases). The germline V and J ends were trimmed by 3 bases and 4 bases, with 18 bases remaining between them. CDR1 and CDR2 (germline): KGHSH, LQKENI. This CDR3 contains 16 residues. The CDR3, as DNA: TGTGCCAGCTCACCGTCTCCAGGGGATCTGGGCTATGGCTACACCTTC. Its translation is CASSPSPGDLGYGYTF.

J is TRBJ2-7 and V is TRBV4-3; 10 nucleotides align to TRBD2. The CDR3 runs 15 residues. After removal of 2 bases from V and 3 bases from J, the junction contained 4 bases not matched to a gene. Per the germline V gene, CDR1 is LGHNA and CDR2 is YSLEER. This CDR3 is CASSQHPSGSYEQYF. The CDR3 region has the DNA TGCGCCAGCAGCCAACATCCTAGCGGGAGCTACGAGCAGTACTTC.

This chain connects TRBV20-1 to TRBJ2-5, with TRBD1 as a possible D gene (5 bases). Trimming pared 0 bases from V and 3 bases from J, leaving 17 bases between. The germline gives CDR1 DFQATT, CDR2 SNEGSKA (reference sequence). The CDR3 has 16 amino acids. The CDR3 nucleotides read TGCAGTGCTAGAGATCCTACAGGAGCCCCCGAAGAGACCCAGTACTTC. It yields the protein CSARDPTGAPEETQYF.

The V and J genes are TRBV19 and TRBJ1-1; D is perhaps TRBD1 (6 bases). V dropped 3 bases and J dropped 0 bases, with 11 bases sitting between them. Germline CDR1 reads LNHDA; CDR2 reads SQIVND (reference sequence). The CDR3 totals 15 residues. The CDR3 DNA is TGTGCCAGTAGTATGTTGCCAGGGGTGAACACTGAAGCTTTCTTT. Protein: CASSMLPGVNTEAFF. Full variable domain (outside the CDR3, taken from reference TRBV19 and TRBJ1-1): DGGITQSPKYLFRKEGQNVTLSCEQNLNHDAMYWYRQDPGQGLRLIYYSQIVNDFQKGDIAEGYSVSREKKESFPLTVTSAQKNPTAFYLCASSMLPGVNTEAFFGQGTRLTVV.

This clonotype was seen a handful of times. The rearrangement uses TRBV6-1 and TRBJ1-6; TRBD1 is a possible D gene (5 bases). Germline values: CDR1 MNHNS, CDR2 SASEGT. The length of the CDR3 is 13 residues. Trimming removed 5 bases at V and 9 bases at J, with 11 bases between. The CDR3, as DNA: TGTGCCAGCAGTAGGGGTCTTACTTCACCCCTCCACTTT. Its protein is CASSRGLTSPLHF.

As for this clonotype: The CDR3 does not close with the conserved phenylalanine or tryptophan, likely indicating a read error. The CDR3 coding sequence is TGTGCCAGCACGCGCAGGGACCAAGAGACCCAGTACTAC. Amino acid sequence: CASTRRDQETQYY. This sequence joins TRBV6-1 and TRBJ2-5; possibly TRBD1 for D (5 bases). Germline V gene lookup returns CDR1 MNHNS and CDR2 SASEGT. Trimming took off 7 bases at V and 0 bases at J, with 9 bases between the two ends. This CDR3 spans 13 amino acids.

A single count supports this clonotype. The V and J genes are TRBV7-2 and TRBJ2-5; possibly TRBD1 for D (6 bases). From germline, CDR1 is SGHTA and CDR2 FQGNSA. Trimming left V 5 bases short and J 1 base short, with 14 bases between. The CDR3 sequence is 15 residues long. In DNA, the CDR3 is TGTGCCAGCAGCCGCGACAGGTACTCCCAAGAGACCCAGTACTTC. This encodes CASSRDRYSQETQYF.

As concerns this clonotype: The DNA is left out, because the CDR3 cannot be placed on it with certainty; the CDR3 is given as TCRdb lists it. This chain links TRBV7-5 with TRBJ2-5; the table's D call TRBD2 went unverified against the DNA. TRBV7-5 is recorded as a pseudogene. Including both end residues, the CDR3 is 18 amino acids long. CDR3: CISVSDSPKLAGVETQYF.

This clonotype was detected once. The V call is TRBV7-6, the J call TRBJ2-7; no definite D call. Trimming removed 5 bases from V and 1 base from J, with 12 bases in between. The CDR3 totals 14 residues. Per the germline V gene, CDR1 is SGHVS and CDR2 is FNYEAQ. As DNA, the CDR3 is TGTGCCAGCAGCCCTACTGAATTATCCTACGAGCAGTACTTC. Translated, it gives CASSPTELSYEQYF.

There are a few counts of this clonotype. This sequence joins TRBV2 and TRBJ2-7; 9 nucleotides match TRBD1. Unmatched junction bases numbered 9, after V lost 8 bases and J lost 4 bases. The CDR3 is made up of 14 amino acids. Per the germline V gene, CDR1 is SNHLY and CDR2 is FYNNEI. The CDR3 is CASCRDRATYEQYF. CDR3 nucleotides: TGTGCCAGCTGCCGGGACAGGGCTACTTACGAGCAGTACTTC.

The CDR3 DNA reads as TGTGCCAGCCGGGGGGACTCTGGAAACACCATATATTTT. Protein sequence: CASRGDSGNTIYF. The chain links TRBV7-9 to TRBJ1-3; weak D call: TRBD1 (5 bases). The CDR3 covers 13 residues. Looked up from germline, CDR1 is SEHNR and CDR2 is FQNEAQ (reference sequence). Trimming shortened V by 8 bases and J by 0 bases, and 8 bases separated the two germline ends. Using reference TRBV7-9 and TRBJ1-3 for the parts outside the CDR3, the full variable domain is DTGVSQNPRHKITKRGQNVTFRCDPISEHNRLYWYRQTLGQGPEFLTYFQNEAQLEKSRLLSDRFSAERPKGSFSTLEIQRTEQGDSAMYLCASRGDSGNTIYFGEGSWLTVV.

The chain uses TRBV4-3 and TRBJ2-1, with a tentative D call TRBD2 (6 bases). Germline V gene data show CDR1 as LGHNA and CDR2 as YSLEER. V lost 2 bases and J lost 15, with 17 bases in between. The CDR3 extends over 13 amino acids. CDR3 coding DNA: TGCGCCAGCAGCCAATTTTTAGGGACTGATATGTTCTTC. Encoded protein: CASSQFLGTDMFF.

The gene calls are TRBV4-3 and TRBJ1-2; 7 bases match TRBD1. Looked up from germline, CDR1 is LGHNA and CDR2 is YSLEER. J lost 3 bases, V lost 1 base, and 2 bases had no gene match. The CDR3 runs 14 residues. The CDR3 reads CASSQGDRDYGYTF. The CDR3 region has the DNA TGCGCCAGCAGCCAAGGCGACAGGGACTATGGCTACACCTTC.

The V call is TRBV2, the J call TRBJ1-1; a possible D gene is TRBD1 (5 bases). The CDR3 contains 14 residues. CDR1 is SNHLY, CDR2 FYNNEI, per germline. The V and J ends lost 7 bases and 4 bases respectively, with 16 bases between them. Written as DNA, the CDR3 is TGTGCCAGCACCCAGCCCGGTGGGGGCACTGAAGCTTTCTTT. Translating gives CASTQPGGGTEAFF. The full variable domain, completed using reference TRBV2 and TRBJ1-1, is EPEVTQTPSHQVTQMGQEVILRCVPISNHLYFYWYRQILGQKVEFLVSFYNNEISEKSEIFDDQFSVERPDGSNFTLKIRSTKLEDSAMYFCASTQPGGGTEAFFGQGTRLTVV.

A few counts support this clonotype. The V and J genes are TRBV7-8 and TRBJ2-7; no reliable D call. Per the germline V gene, CDR1 is SGHVS and CDR2 is FQNEAQ. Between the trimmed V and J ends, which lost 1 base and 5 bases, there was a span of 15 bases. CDR3 length: 15 residues. The CDR3 spells CASSLGLVLKDEQYF. The DNA of the CDR3 is TGTGCCAGCAGCTTAGGATTAGTTTTAAAGGACGAGCAGTACTTC.

Only a few counts were recorded for this clonotype. J is TRBJ2-3 and V is TRBV20-1, with TRBD2 matching 9 bases. The CDR3 is 14 residues long. The trim removed 5 bases at V and 3 bases at J, leaving 6 bases unmatched. CDR1 DFQATT and CDR2 SNEGSKA come from the germline V gene (reference sequence). Here the CDR3 DNA reads TGCAGTGCTGCGGCGGGAGGGGGAACAGATACGCAGTATTTT. Protein sequence: CSAAAGGGTDTQYF.

This clonotype has a handful of counts. This chain uses TRBV19 with TRBJ1-6; tentative D call: TRBD1 (5 bases). CDR1 and CDR2 (germline): LNHDA, SQIVND (reference sequence). CDR3 length equals 12 residues. V lost 8 bases, J lost 6 bases, and 8 bases lay in between. This chain's CDR3 is CASQTVNSPLHF. CDR3 DNA: TGTGCCAGTCAGACAGTTAATTCACCCCTCCACTTT.

The rearrangement joins TRBV11-2 to TRBJ2-5; possibly TRBD2 for D (5 bases). The CDR3 sequence is 14 residues long. Germline V lookup: CDR1 SGHAT, CDR2 FQNNGV. V was pared by 3 bases and J by 1 base, with 9 bases between. The CDR3 reads CASSLGRGQETQYF. For the CDR3, the DNA is TGTGCCAGCAGCTTGGGCCGGGGCCAAGAGACCCAGTACTTC.

This clonotype was picked up a small number of times. The V call is TRBV20-1, the J call TRBJ2-7; D tentatively fits TRBD1 or TRBD2 (6 bases each). Deletions cut 6 bases from V and 1 base from J, with 22 bases between. Germline V CDR1 and CDR2: DFQATT, SNEGSKA (reference sequence). The CDR3 contains 16 residues. The CDR3 coding sequence is TGCAGTGCCAAACAGGGTGCCGGGACTGGGTCCTACGAGCAGTACTTC. Translated, it gives CSAKQGAGTGSYEQYF.